This T cell receptor (beta chain) was recorded in a study of blood T cell repertoires in COVID-19. The assay was immunoSEQ multiplex PCR, and TCRdb's table has in-frame clones only and misses some. The sample lists 250,000 to 300,000 clones, 87% occurring once. This CDR3 has 14 residues. Trimming removed 6 bases from V and 8 bases from J, with 14 bases in between. The germline gives CDR1 SGHDN, CDR2 FVKESK. This clone was picked up a small number of times. The TCR comes from a woman aged 40 to 50 who had recovered from COVID-19. The V and J genes are TRBV14 and TRBJ1-6; D possibly corresponds to TRBD1 (5 bases). The sequenced material came from peripheral blood. In nucleotides, the CDR3 is TGTGCCAGCAGGGGAGGGGTTTGGTATTCACCCCTCCACTTT. Its protein is CASRGGVWYSPLHF.